Presented here are 14 T cell receptor beta chains from one specimen sequenced in a study of T cells after yellow fever vaccination. Each CDR3 protein is one row after TCRdb ran MiXCR on the 5' RACE reads. Among almost 600,000 distinct CDR3 sequences listed, roughly 14% were seen once. The starting material was PBMCs, obtained on the day of the yellow fever booster vaccination. The source of these receptors is a man aged 30 to 45 who received the YFV17D yellow fever vaccine.

V and J are TRBV7-2 and TRBJ2-7; no definite D call. This CDR3 is built from 12 residues. Germline CDR1 reads SGHTA; CDR2 reads FQGNSA. V lost 5 bases to trimming and J lost 2 bases, with 7 bases between them. The CDR3 sequence: CASSIDTYEQYF. For the CDR3, the DNA is TGTGCCAGCAGCATTGACACCTACGAGCAGTACTTC.

This clonotype came up a few times. This chain joins TRBV19 and TRBJ2-1, with D maybe TRBD1 (6 bases). Germline V gives CDR1 LNHDA, CDR2 SQIVND (reference sequence). Trimming removed 8 bases from V and 0 bases from J, with 20 bases in between. The CDR3 runs 17 residues. CDR3 protein: CASALLSRGSSYNEQFF. The CDR3 region has the DNA TGTGCCAGTGCACTCCTTTCGAGGGGGAGCTCCTACAATGAGCAGTTCTTC.

This clonotype was picked up a small number of times. The chain joins TRBV6-5 to TRBJ2-5; TRBD1 is a possible D gene (6 bases). The germline V gene has CDR1 MNHEY and CDR2 SVGAGI. The length of the CDR3 is 14 residues. Trimming took off 0 bases at V and 5 bases at J, with 10 bases between the two ends. In DNA form, the CDR3 reads TGTGCCAGCAGTTACTCGATGGGGGCGGAGACCCAGTACTTC. Amino acid sequence: CASSYSMGAETQYF.

The V gene is TRBV4-3, the J gene TRBJ1-5; D gene ambiguous. This CDR3 has 14 residues. Trimming stripped 0 bases from V and 4 bases from J, with 7 bases between. Germline CDR1 reads LGHNA; CDR2 reads YSLEER. The CDR3 DNA reads as TGCGCCAGCAGCCAAGAACGTAGAAATCAGCCCCAGCATTTT. Translation: CASSQERRNQPQHF.

V gene TRBV20-1 combines with J gene TRBJ2-1, with D possibly being TRBD2 (6 bases). From germline, CDR1 is DFQATT and CDR2 SNEGSKA (reference sequence). The V end was cut by 5 bases, the J end by 6 bases, with 17 bases between. The CDR3 runs 14 residues. The CDR3 DNA sequence: TGCAGTGCTCGGCGGGGCAGCGCTGTCAATGAGCAGTTCTTC. Its translation: CSARRGSAVNEQFF.

This chain connects TRBV12-3 or TRBV12-4 to TRBJ2-1; D might be TRBD1 or TRBD2, each matching 5 bases. Trimming took 6 bases from V and 16 from J, leaving 19 bases between them. The CDR3 covers 12 residues. The chain's CDR3 is CASRLTGTRHFF. CDR3 nucleotide sequence: TGTGCCAGCAGATTAACCGGGACGAGACACTTCTTC.

This clonotype has more than one count but fewer than ten. V usage is TRBV12-3 or TRBV12-4 and J usage is TRBJ2-1; TRBD2 matches at 8 bases. Unmatched junction bases numbered 17, after V lost 7 bases and J lost 12 bases. The CDR3 has 15 residues. CDR3 sequence (DNA): TGTGCCAGCACCCTTGGGGCGGGAGGCCTTTATGCGCAGTTCTTC. Residues: CASTLGAGGLYAQFF.

This clonotype has only a few counts. The V gene is TRBV19, the J gene TRBJ2-7, with TRBD1 as a possible D gene (6 bases). The CDR3 length is 13 residues. The V gene lost 8 bases and the J gene lost 2 bases, with 13 bases spanning the gap. Germline CDR1 reads LNHDA; CDR2 reads SQIVND (reference sequence). The CDR3 region is CASGATGTYEQYF. The CDR3 DNA is TGTGCCAGTGGTGCGACAGGAACCTACGAGCAGTACTTC. Looking up the rest from reference TRBV19 and TRBJ2-7 gives the full variable domain: DGGITQSPKYLFRKEGQNVTLSCEQNLNHDAMYWYRQDPGQGLRLIYYSQIVNDFQKGDIAEGYSVSREKKESFPLTVTSAQKNPTAFYLCASGATGTYEQYFGPGTRLTVT.

A few counts support this clonotype. This sequence joins TRBV7-8 and TRBJ2-7; perhaps TRBD2 as D (5 bases). The length of the CDR3 is 17 residues. Trimming stripped 7 bases from V and 6 bases from J, with 28 bases between. The germline V gene has CDR1 SGHVS and CDR2 FQNEAQ. CDR3 residues: CASKGMGMTGTHREQYF. The CDR3 DNA is TGTGCCAGCAAAGGGATGGGGATGACGGGAACCCATCGCGAGCAGTACTTC.

This clonotype was seen more than once but under ten times. The chain has TRBV27 and TRBJ2-3; possibly TRBD2 for D (6 bases). CDR3 length equals 14 residues. Trimming pared 2 bases from V and 6 bases from J, leaving 12 bases between. In germline, CDR1 is MNHEY, CDR2 SMNVEV (reference sequence). The CDR3 region has the DNA TGTGCCAGCAGTTTAGTGGCGGGAATTGATACGCAGTATTTT. It codes for CASSLVAGIDTQYF.

The rearrangement uses TRBV19 and TRBJ2-1, with TRBD2 matching 7 bases. The CDR3 runs to 14 residues. Trimming took 7 bases from V and 2 from J; bases not matched to a gene: 5. Germline V lookup: CDR1 LNHDA, CDR2 SQIVND (reference sequence). The CDR3 region is CASTSSGAYNEQFF. The CDR3 DNA follows: TGTGCCAGTACCTCCAGCGGGGCCTACAATGAGCAGTTCTTC.

The CDR3 is CASSNIVSTEAFF. CDR3 nucleotide sequence: TGTGCCAGCAGCAATATCGTGAGCACTGAAGCTTTCTTT. The V and J genes are TRBV7-9 and TRBJ1-1; D gene uncertain. Germline assignment: CDR1 SEHNR and CDR2 FQNEAQ (reference sequence). CDR3 size: 13 residues. The V end lost 5 bases, the J end lost 4 bases, and 11 bases lay between the germline ends. Together with reference TRBV7-9 and TRBJ1-1, the CDR3 gives the full variable domain: DTGVSQNPRHKITKRGQNVTFRCDPISEHNRLYWYRQTLGQGPEFLTYFQNEAQLEKSRLLSDRFSAERPKGSFSTLEIQRTEQGDSAMYLCASSNIVSTEAFFGQGTRLTVV.

The sample holds a few counts of this clonotype. DNA of the CDR3: TGCGCCAGCAGCATGGGACAGTTATACGAGCAGTACTTC. Protein sequence: CASSMGQLYEQYF. V and J are TRBV5-1 and TRBJ2-7, with 7 bases identical to TRBD1. Losses at the gene ends were 4 bases for V and 4 bases for J; bases not matched to a gene: 5. Germline V gives CDR1 SGHRS, CDR2 YFSETQ. This CDR3 is 13 amino acids long. The whole variable domain, filled in from reference TRBV5-1 and TRBJ2-7, reads KAGVTQTPRYLIKTRGQQVTLSCSPISGHRSVSWYQQTPGQGLQFLFEYFSETQRNKGNFPGRFSGRQFSNSRSEMNVSTLELGDSALYLCASSMGQLYEQYFGPGTRLTVT.

The chain carries TRBV5-1 and TRBJ2-7; the match to TRBD1 covers 8 bases. Germline CDR1 is SGHRS and CDR2 is YFSETQ. Germline trimming cut 4 bases from V and 3 bases from J; bases unmatched to any gene: 6. The CDR3 has 14 amino acids. As DNA, the CDR3 is TGCGCCAGCAGCGGGCGACAGGGGATCTACGAGCAGTACTTC. Translation: CASSGRQGIYEQYF.